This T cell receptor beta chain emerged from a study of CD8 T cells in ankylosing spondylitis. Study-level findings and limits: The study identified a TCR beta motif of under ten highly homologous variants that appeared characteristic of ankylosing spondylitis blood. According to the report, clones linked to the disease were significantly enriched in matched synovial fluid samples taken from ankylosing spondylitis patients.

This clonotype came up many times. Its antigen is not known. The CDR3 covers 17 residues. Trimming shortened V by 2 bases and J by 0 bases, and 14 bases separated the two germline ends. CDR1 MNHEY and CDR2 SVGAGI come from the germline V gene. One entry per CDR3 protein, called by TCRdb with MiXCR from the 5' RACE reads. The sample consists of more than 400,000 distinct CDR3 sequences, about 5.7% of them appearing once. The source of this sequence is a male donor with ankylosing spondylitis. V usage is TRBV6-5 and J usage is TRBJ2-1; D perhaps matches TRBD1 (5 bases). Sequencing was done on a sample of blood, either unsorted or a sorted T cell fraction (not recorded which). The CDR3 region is CASSYPRDSSSYNEQFF. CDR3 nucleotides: TGTGCCAGCAGTTACCCGCGCGACAGTTCCTCCTACAATGAGCAGTTCTTC.